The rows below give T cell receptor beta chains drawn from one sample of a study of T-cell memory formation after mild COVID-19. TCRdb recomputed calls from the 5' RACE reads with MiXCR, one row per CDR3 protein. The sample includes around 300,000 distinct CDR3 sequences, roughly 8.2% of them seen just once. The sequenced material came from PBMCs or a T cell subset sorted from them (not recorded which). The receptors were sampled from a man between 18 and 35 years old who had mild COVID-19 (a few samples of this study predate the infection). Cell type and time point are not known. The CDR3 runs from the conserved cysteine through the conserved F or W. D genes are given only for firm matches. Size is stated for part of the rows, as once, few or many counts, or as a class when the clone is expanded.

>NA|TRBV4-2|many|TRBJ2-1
CASSSRVSEQFF
TGTGCCAGCAGCTCAAGAGTTAGTGAGCAGTTCTTC
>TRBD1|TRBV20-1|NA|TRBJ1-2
CSASHGVQGYGYTF
TGCAGTGCTAGTCATGGCGTACAGGGGTATGGCTACACCTTC
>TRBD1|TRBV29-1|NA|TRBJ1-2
CSVAGTVDNYGYTF
TGCAGCGTCGCCGGGACAGTTGATAACTATGGCTACACCTTC
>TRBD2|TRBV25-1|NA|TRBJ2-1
CASSAGLAGEQFF
TGTGCCAGCAGTGCCGGACTAGCTGGGGAGCAGTTCTTC
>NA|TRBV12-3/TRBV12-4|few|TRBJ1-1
CASSREVMNTEAFF
TGTGCCAGCAGTCGCGAGGTGATGAACACTGAAGCTTTCTTT
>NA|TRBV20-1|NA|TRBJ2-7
CSASAPTGATYEQYF
TGCAGTGCTAGTGCCCCGACGGGTGCTACCTACGAGCAGTACTTC
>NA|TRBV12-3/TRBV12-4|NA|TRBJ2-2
CASSRDVTGGELFF
TGTGCCAGCAGCCGGGATGTCACCGGGGGGGAGCTGTTTTTT
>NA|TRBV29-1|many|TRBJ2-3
CSTGRQLTDTQYF
TGCAGCACCGGACGACAGCTCACAGATACGCAGTATTTT
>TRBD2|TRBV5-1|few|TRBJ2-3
CASMPSGVDSADTQYF
TGCGCCAGCATGCCCAGCGGGGTAGATAGTGCAGATACGCAGTATTTT
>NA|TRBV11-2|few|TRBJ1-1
CASSLRRVLSTEAFF
TGTGCCAGCAGCCTTAGGAGGGTTCTGAGCACTGAAGCTTTCTTT
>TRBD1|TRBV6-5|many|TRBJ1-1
CASSPGQATEAFF
TGTGCCAGCAGTCCTGGACAGGCGACTGAAGCTTTCTTT
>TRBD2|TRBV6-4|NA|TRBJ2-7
CASSAHAGTSPYEQYF
TGTGCCAGCAGTGCCCACGCCGGGACTAGCCCCTACGAGCAGTACTTC
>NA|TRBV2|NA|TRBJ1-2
CASSEARANYGYTF
TGTGCCAGCAGTGAAGCGCGGGCCAACTATGGCTACACCTTC
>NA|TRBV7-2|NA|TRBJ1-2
CASSLATGREFNGYTF
TGTGCCAGCAGCTTAGCGACCGGACGGGAATTTAATGGCTACACCTTC
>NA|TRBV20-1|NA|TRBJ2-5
CSADQETQYF
TGCAGTGCCGATCAAGAGACCCAGTACTTC
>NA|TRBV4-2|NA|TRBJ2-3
CASSQDFRDFTDTQYF
TGTGCCAGCAGCCAAGATTTTCGCGATTTCACAGATACGCAGTATTTT
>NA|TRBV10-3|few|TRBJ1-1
CAISVAGWATEAFF
TGTGCCATCAGTGTTGCGGGGTGGGCAACTGAAGCTTTCTTT
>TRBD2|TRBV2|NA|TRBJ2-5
CASSAWQTSVRETQYF
TGTGCCAGCAGTGCGTGGCAGACTAGCGTCAGGGAGACCCAGTACTTC
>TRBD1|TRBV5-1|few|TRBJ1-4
CASSTGWGQRNEKLFF
TGCGCCAGTTCGACAGGGTGGGGGCAAAGGAATGAAAAACTGTTTTTT
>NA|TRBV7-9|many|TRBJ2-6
CASSPQHRDWGRANVLTF
TGTGCCAGCAGCCCTCAGCACCGGGACTGGGGACGGGCCAACGTCCTGACTTTC
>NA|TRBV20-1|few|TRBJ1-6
CSASRPLSPLHF
TGCAGTGCTAGTCGACCCCTTTCACCCCTCCACTTT
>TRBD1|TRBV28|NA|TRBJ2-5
CASTLGELGGGETQYF
TGTGCCAGCACCTTAGGGGAGCTAGGGGGCGGTGAGACCCAGTACTTC
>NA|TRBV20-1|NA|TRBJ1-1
CSANTVVQNTEAFF
TGCAGTGCTAATACGGTCGTACAGAACACTGAAGCTTTCTTT
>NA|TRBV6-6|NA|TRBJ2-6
CASSYSIYLRSGANVLTF
TGTGCCAGCAGTTACTCGATCTACCTCCGCTCTGGGGCCAACGTCCTGACTTTC
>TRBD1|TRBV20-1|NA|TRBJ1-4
CSAREGQGSTLLEKLFF
TGCAGTGCCCGAGAGGGACAGGGGTCCACCCTGCTCGAAAAACTGTTTTTT
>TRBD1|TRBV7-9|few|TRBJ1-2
CASSPTGTGDGYTF
TGTGCCAGCAGCCCTACCGGGACAGGGGACGGCTACACCTTC
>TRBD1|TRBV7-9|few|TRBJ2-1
CASSHDRGRSYNEQFF
TGTGCCAGCAGCCATGACAGGGGGCGTTCCTACAATGAGCAGTTCTTC
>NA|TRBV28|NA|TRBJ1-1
CASQPGQRFNTEAFF
TGTGCCAGCCAACCCGGACAGAGGTTTAACACTGAAGCTTTCTTT
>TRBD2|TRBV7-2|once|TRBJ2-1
CASSSEGTSGGAEQFF
TGTGCCAGCAGCTCTGAAGGGACTAGCGGGGGGGCCGAGCAGTTCTTC
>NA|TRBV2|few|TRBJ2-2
CASTRNTGELFF
TGTGCCAGCACCAGGAACACCGGGGAGCTGTTTTTT
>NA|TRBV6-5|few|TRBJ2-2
CASSRMDSRGGELFF
TGTGCCAGCAGCCGGATGGACAGTCGGGGCGGGGAGCTGTTTTTT
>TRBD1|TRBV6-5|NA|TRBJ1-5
CASSETGANQPQHF
TGTGCCAGCAGTGAGACAGGGGCGAATCAGCCCCAGCATTTT
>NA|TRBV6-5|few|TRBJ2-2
CASSYPSNTGELFF
TGTGCCAGCAGTTACCCCTCCAACACCGGGGAGCTGTTTTTT
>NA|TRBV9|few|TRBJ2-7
CASSALDGVFYEQYF
TGTGCCAGCAGCGCCCTGGACGGGGTCTTCTACGAGCAGTACTTC
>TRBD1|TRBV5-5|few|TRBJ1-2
CASSLAPGQGARYGYTF
TGTGCCAGCAGCTTGGCGCCGGGACAGGGGGCGCGTTATGGCTACACCTTC
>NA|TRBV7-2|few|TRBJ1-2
CASSLLSGGLYGYTF
TGTGCCAGCAGCTTACTCTCGGGGGGCCTCTATGGCTACACCTTC
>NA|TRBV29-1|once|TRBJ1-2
CSADTPGSGYTF
TGCAGCGCCGACACCCCAGGGAGTGGCTACACCTTC
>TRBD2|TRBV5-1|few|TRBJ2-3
CASSPTGGQTDTQYF
TGCGCCAGCAGCCCGACGGGGGGGCAAACAGATACGCAGTATTTT
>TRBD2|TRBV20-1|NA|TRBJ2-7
CSANSYGGVWEQYF
TGCAGTGCTAACTCCTACGGGGGGGTGTGGGAGCAGTACTTC
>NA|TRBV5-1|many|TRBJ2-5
CASSTSYRDETQYF
TGCGCCAGCAGCACCTCATACAGAGATGAGACCCAGTACTTC
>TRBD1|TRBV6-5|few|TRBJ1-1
CAIRGSRGSRTEAFF
TGTGCCATCCGTGGGAGCAGGGGGTCTCGCACTGAAGCTTTCTTT
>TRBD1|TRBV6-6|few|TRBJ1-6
CASSKSRDSLSPLHF
TGTGCCAGCAGCAAATCCCGGGACAGTCTCTCACCCCTCCACTTT
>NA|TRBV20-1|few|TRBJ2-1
CSAKRIYNEQFF
TGCAGTGCTAAGAGAATCTACAATGAGCAGTTCTTC
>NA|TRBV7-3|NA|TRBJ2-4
CANSTEGDIQYF
TGTGCCAACAGCACGGAGGGTGACATTCAGTACTTC
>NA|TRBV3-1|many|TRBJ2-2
CASSPAPGRGGELFF
TGTGCCAGCAGCCCAGCCCCGGGGCGTGGCGGGGAGCTGTTTTTT
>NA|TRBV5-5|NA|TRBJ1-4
CASSPQPREKLFF
TGTGCCAGCAGCCCTCAACCAAGAGAAAAACTGTTTTTT
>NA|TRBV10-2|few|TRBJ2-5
CASSFLGTEGETQYF
TGCGCCAGCAGCTTTCTCGGGACCGAGGGAGAGACCCAGTACTTC
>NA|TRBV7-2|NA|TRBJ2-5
CASSLDPNSAETQYF
TGTGCCAGCAGCTTAGATCCTAATAGTGCCGAGACCCAGTACTTC
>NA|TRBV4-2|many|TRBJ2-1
CASSQEGWSVRGLSYNEQFF
TGTGCCAGCAGCCAAGAGGGGTGGTCGGTTCGGGGCCTCTCCTACAATGAGCAGTTCTTC
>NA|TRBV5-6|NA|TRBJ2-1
CASSLGQSQYSYNEQFF
TGTGCCAGCAGCTTGGGACAGTCTCAATACTCCTACAATGAGCAGTTCTTC
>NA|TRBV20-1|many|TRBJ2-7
CSASGPQNPYEQYF
TGCAGTGCTAGTGGGCCTCAAAACCCCTACGAGCAGTACTTC
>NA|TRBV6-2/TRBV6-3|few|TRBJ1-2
CASSYSTERGYTF
TGTGCCAGCAGTTACTCGACGGAACGGGGCTACACCTTC
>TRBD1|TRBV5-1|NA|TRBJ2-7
CASSLEAGGRGGYEQYF
TGCGCCAGCAGCTTGGAGGCAGGGGGACGCGGTGGCTACGAGCAGTACTTC
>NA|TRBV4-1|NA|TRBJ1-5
CASSQDRQVFQPQHF
TGCGCCAGCAGCCAAGATCGACAGGTTTTCCAGCCCCAGCATTTT
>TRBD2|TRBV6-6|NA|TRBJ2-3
CASTTTAGGTDTQYF
TGTGCCAGCACCACAACGGCGGGGGGCACAGATACGCAGTATTTT
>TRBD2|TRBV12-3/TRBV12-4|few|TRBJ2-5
CASSPHELAGGPQETQYF
TGTGCCAGCAGTCCCCACGAACTAGCGGGGGGCCCTCAAGAGACCCAGTACTTC
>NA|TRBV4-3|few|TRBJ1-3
CASSPRAGGNTIYF
TGCGCCAGCAGCCCAAGGGCGGGTGGAAACACCATATATTTT